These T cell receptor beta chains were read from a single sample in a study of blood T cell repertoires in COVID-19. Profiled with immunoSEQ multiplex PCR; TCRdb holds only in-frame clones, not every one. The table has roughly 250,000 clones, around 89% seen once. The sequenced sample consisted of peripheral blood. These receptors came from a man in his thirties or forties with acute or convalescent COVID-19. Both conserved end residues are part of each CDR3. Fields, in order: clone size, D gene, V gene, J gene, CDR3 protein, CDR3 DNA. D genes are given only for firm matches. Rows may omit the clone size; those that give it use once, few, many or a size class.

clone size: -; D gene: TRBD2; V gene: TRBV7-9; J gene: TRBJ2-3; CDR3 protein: CASSSSGSDTQYF; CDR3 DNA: TGTGCCAGCAGCTCTAGCGGGTCCGATACGCAGTATTTT
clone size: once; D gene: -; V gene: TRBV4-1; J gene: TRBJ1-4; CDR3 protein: CASSQDGRGLNEKLFF; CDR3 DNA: TGCGCCAGCAGCCAAGATGGTAGGGGCCTTAATGAAAAACTGTTTTTT
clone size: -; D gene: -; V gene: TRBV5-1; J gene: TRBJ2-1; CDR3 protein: CASSPSLIYSYNEQFF; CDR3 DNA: TGCGCCAGCAGCCCTTCCCTTATCTACTCCTACAATGAGCAGTTCTTC
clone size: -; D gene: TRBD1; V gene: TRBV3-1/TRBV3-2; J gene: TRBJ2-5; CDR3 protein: CASSQESARGFQETQYF; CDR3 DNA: TGTGCCAGCAGCCAAGAGTCGGCCAGGGGGTTCCAAGAGACCCAGTACTTC
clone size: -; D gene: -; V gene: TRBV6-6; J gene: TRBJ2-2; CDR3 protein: CASSYRGANTGELFF; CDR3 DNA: TGTGCCAGCAGTTACAGGGGCGCGAACACCGGGGAGCTGTTTTTT
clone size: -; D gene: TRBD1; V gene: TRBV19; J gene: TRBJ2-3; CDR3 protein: CASSPRDRGSDTQYF; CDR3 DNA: TGTGCCAGTAGTCCCCGGGACAGGGGATCGGATACGCAGTATTTT
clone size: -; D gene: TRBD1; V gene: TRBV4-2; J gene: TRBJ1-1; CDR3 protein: CASSRYDPGQDISEAFF; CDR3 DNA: TGTGCCAGCAGTCGCTACGATCCGGGACAGGATATCTCTGAAGCTTTCTTT
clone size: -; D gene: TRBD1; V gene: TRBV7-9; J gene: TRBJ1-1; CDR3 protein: CASSLRDREGTEAFF; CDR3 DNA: TGTGCCAGCAGCCTCCGGGACAGGGAAGGCACTGAAGCTTTCTTT
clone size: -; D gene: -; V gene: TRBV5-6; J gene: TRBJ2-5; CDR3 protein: CASSLVGRETQYF; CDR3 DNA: TGTGCCAGCAGCTTGGTGGGGAGAGAGACCCAGTACTTC
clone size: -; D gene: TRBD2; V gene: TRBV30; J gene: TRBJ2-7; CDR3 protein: CAWTVAGPYEQYF; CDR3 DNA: TGTGCCTGGACTGTAGCGGGCCCCTACGAGCAGTACTTC
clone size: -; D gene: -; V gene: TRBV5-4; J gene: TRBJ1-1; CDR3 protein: CASRRGGRTEAFF; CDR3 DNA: TGTGCCAGCAGGCGAGGGGGTCGAACTGAAGCTTTCTTT
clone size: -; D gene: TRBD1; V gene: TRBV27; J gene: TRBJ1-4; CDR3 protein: CASSLQGAQEKLFF; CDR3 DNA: TGTGCCAGCAGTCTGCAGGGGGCGCAAGAAAAACTGTTTTTT
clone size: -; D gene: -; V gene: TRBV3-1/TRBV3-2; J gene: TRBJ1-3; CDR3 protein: CASSQDWASRAGSAIYF; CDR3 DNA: TGTGCCAGCAGCCAAGATTGGGCCAGTCGAGCGGGAAGCGCCATATATTTT
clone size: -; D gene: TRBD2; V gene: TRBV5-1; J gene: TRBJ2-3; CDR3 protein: CASSLILAGGSDTQYF; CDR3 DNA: TGCGCCAGCAGCTTGATACTAGCGGGGGGGTCAGATACGCAGTATTTT
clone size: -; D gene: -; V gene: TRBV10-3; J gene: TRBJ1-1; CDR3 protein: CAIGWGVNTEAFF; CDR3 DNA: TGTGCCATCGGGTGGGGGGTGAACACTGAAGCTTTCTTT
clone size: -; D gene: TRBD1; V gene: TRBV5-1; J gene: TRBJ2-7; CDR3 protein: CASSLIPGQVNEQYF; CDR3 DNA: TGCGCCAGCAGCTTGATTCCGGGACAGGTCAACGAGCAGTACTTC
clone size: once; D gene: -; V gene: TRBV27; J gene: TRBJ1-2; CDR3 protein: CASRPGLYYGYTF; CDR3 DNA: TGTGCCAGCAGACCGGGATTATACTATGGCTACACCTTC